This TCR beta chain appears in the sequencing data of a study of cytomegalovirus exposure and HLA in healthy donors. The ends lost 5 bases at V and 10 bases at J; junction bases unmatched: 19. CDR1 and CDR2 from the germline V gene are LNHDA and SQIVND (reference sequence). The length of the CDR3 is 17 residues. The PCR made use of 60 Vbeta and 13 Jbeta primers. Only in-frame clones appear in the TCRdb table, and some are missing; sequencing was by immunoSEQ multiplex PCR. The table has 150,000 to 200,000 clones, roughly four fifths seen once; the top ten hold 1.6%. This chain links TRBV19 with TRBJ2-1, with 8 bases that match TRBD1. This receptor was identified in a man aged 45-60 years in good health and CMV-seronegative. The sequenced sample consisted of PBMCs. This chain's CDR3 is CASSVARESTGGKEQFF. The CDR3 DNA follows: TGTGCCAGTAGTGTAGCAAGGGAATCTACAGGGGGAAAGGAGCAGTTCTTC.